The 15 T cell receptor beta chains in this list originate from one sample, sequenced in a study of cytomegalovirus exposure and HLA in healthy donors. The PCR had 60 Vbeta and 13 Jbeta primers. This table comes from immunoSEQ multiplex PCR, and its TCRdb copy is limited to in-frame clones, with some not included. The table records approximately 200,000 clones, 60% to 80% of them present only once. Sequencing was carried out using PBMCs. The receptors stem from a man between 18 and 35 years old in good health and CMV-seronegative.

This clone occurred a few times. The sample has other DNA sequences that encode this CDR3 too. The chain joins TRBV6-1 to TRBJ1-5, with a tentative D call TRBD1 (5 bases). Germline lookup yields CDR1 MNHNS and CDR2 SASEGT. This CDR3 comprises 13 residues. The V end was cut by 9 bases, the J end by 0 bases, with 9 bases between. The CDR3 bases are TGTGCCAGTTCGACAGTTAGCAATCAGCCCCAGCATTTT. Translating it yields CASSTVSNQPQHF.

This chain connects TRBV11-3 to TRBJ2-1, with a weak D call TRBD2 (5 bases). The CDR3 loop spans 15 amino acids. CDR1 is SGHNT and CDR2 is YENEEA in the germline V gene. Trimming left V 2 bases short and J 0 bases short, with 8 bases between. CDR3 sequence (DNA): TGTGCCAGCAGCTTAACCCGGGACTCCTACAATGAGCAGTTCTTC. Encoded protein: CASSLTRDSYNEQFF.

V usage is TRBV7-6 and J usage is TRBJ1-1; D not certain. Trimming removed 5 bases from V and 8 bases from J, with 9 bases in between. This CDR3 comprises 11 residues. The germline gives CDR1 SGHVS, CDR2 FNYEAQ. The CDR3 nucleotides are TGTGCCAGCAGCGATAGCACCGAAGCTTTCTTT. It yields the protein CASSDSTEAFF.

This chain joins TRBV28 and TRBJ1-1; 11 nucleotides agree with TRBD1. The CDR3 runs to 14 residues. J was trimmed by 11 bases and V by 6 bases; bases with no gene match: 11. Germline V CDR1 and CDR2: MDHEN, SYDVKM. The CDR3 DNA reads as TGTGCCAGCAGGGGAACCGGGACAGGGGGTCTTGCTTTCTTT. Protein product: CASRGTGTGGLAFF.

This clone appeared a single time. The chain has TRBV19 and TRBJ2-7; TRBD2 is a possible D gene (6 bases). With 4 bases removed from V and 3 bases from J, the gap between germline ends came to 10 bases. The germline CDR1 and CDR2 sequences are LNHDA and SQIVND (reference sequence). CDR3 length: 13 amino acids. Here the CDR3 reads CASSSGTFYEQYF. In DNA form, the CDR3 reads TGTGCCAGTAGTAGCGGGACGTTCTACGAGCAGTACTTC.

This rearrangement joins TRBV12-5 to TRBJ2-7; 8 bases are a match to TRBD1. CDR1 LGHNT and CDR2 FRNRAP come from the germline V gene. The CDR3 is 15 amino acids. The V gene end was trimmed by 6 bases and the J gene end by 3 bases; junction bases not matched to a gene: 10. The CDR3 here is CASGIGQGSIYEQYF. In nucleotides, the CDR3 is TGTGCTAGTGGCATCGGACAGGGATCCATCTACGAGCAGTACTTC.

The chain couples TRBV18 to TRBJ1-3; TRBD1 agrees at 7 bases. The germline V gene encodes CDR1 KGHSH and CDR2 LQKENI. This CDR3 region has 17 residues. The V gene end was trimmed by 2 bases and the J gene end by 0 bases; junction bases not matched to a gene: 7. CDR3 sequence (DNA): TGTGCCAGCTCACCAGGACAGGCTGTCCCCTCTGGAAACACCATATATTTT. It codes for CASSPGQAVPSGNTIYF.

This chain uses TRBV30 with TRBJ1-6; D is possibly TRBD1 (5 bases). The germline V gene encodes CDR1 GTSNPN and CDR2 SVGIG (reference sequence). Trimming took off 8 bases at V and 7 bases at J, with 24 bases between the two ends. The CDR3 length is 16 residues. In nucleotides, the CDR3 is TGTGCCCTAATCGGGGCTTACCGGGGGTCCAATTCACCCCTCCACTTT. As protein: CALIGAYRGSNSPLHF.

V and J are TRBV7-6 and TRBJ1-3, with a possible D match to TRBD1 (6 bases). CDR3 length: 17 residues. V lost 3 bases and J 1 base, leaving 16 bases between the germline ends. Germline lookup yields CDR1 SGHVS and CDR2 FNYEAQ. DNA for the CDR3: TGTGCCAGCAGCTTCCAGGGGAGTACCGATTCTGGAAACACCATATATTTT. Translated: CASSFQGSTDSGNTIYF. Looking up the rest from reference TRBV7-6 and TRBJ1-3 gives the full variable domain: GAGVSQSPRYKVTKRGQDVALRCDPISGHVSLYWYRQALGQGPEFLTYFNYEAQQDKSGLPNDRFSAERPEGSISTLTIQRTEQRDSAMYRCASSFQGSTDSGNTIYFGEGSWLTVV.

This clone has a handful of counts. The chain links TRBV6-1 to TRBJ2-5; the match to TRBD1 covers 7 bases. The J call could be wrong; TRBJ2-7 is a better fit for the DNA end. Germline V gives CDR1 MNHNS, CDR2 SASEGT. The CDR3 has 15 residues. CDR3 bases: TGTGCCAGCTGCAGAGACAGGGCGCTCTCCTACGAGCAGTACTTC. Protein sequence: CASCRDRALSYEQYF.

The chain uses TRBV5-6 and TRBJ2-5, with 8 nucleotides matching TRBD1. The CDR3 covers 14 residues. With V trimmed by 6 bases and J by 4 bases, 8 bases remained unmatched. Germline-derived CDR1 and CDR2 are SGHDT and YYEEEE. CDR3 sequence (DNA): TGTGCCAGCAACAGGCCAGGGGGCCGAGAGACCCAGTACTTC. Its protein is CASNRPGGRETQYF.

The table lists this clone with a count of one. An end of the junction does not agree with germline; a read error may underlie this. V is TRBV7-8 and J is TRBJ2-7; 10 nucleotides match TRBD1. Germline values: CDR1 SGHVS, CDR2 FQNEAQ. The CDR3 sequence is 15 residues long. In DNA, the CDR3 is TGTGCCAGCAGCTCTGGGCAGGGACAGGGGTACGAGCGGTACTTC. Translation: CASSSGQGQGYERYF.

This chain uses TRBV14 with TRBJ1-6, with D unresolved. The CDR3 sequence is 15 residues long. Germline loops: CDR1 SGHDN, CDR2 FVKESK. V lost 6 bases, J lost 7 bases, and 16 bases lay in between. CDR3 in DNA: TGTGCCAGCAGGGTTAGCCTGGGTACGAATTCACCCCTCCACTTT. Residues: CASRVSLGTNSPLHF.

This chain connects TRBV15 to TRBJ2-1, with D unclear. V was pared by 2 bases and J by 0 bases, with 14 bases between. The CDR3 length is 17 residues. The germline gives CDR1 LNHNV, CDR2 YYDKDF (reference sequence). CDR3 coding DNA: TGTGCCACCAGCAGACTCCCCAGACAAACCTCCTACAATGAGCAGTTCTTC. It encodes CATSRLPRQTSYNEQFF.

As DNA, the CDR3 is TGTGCCAGCAGCCTGGGGACAGGTTACCCCTACGAGCAGTACTTC. It codes for CASSLGTGYPYEQYF. The genes are TRBV6-5 and TRBJ2-7, with 8 positions matching TRBD1. CDR1 is MNHEY, CDR2 SVGAGI, per germline. V was clipped by 6 bases and J by 2 bases; unmatched bases: 9. This CDR3 comprises 15 residues.